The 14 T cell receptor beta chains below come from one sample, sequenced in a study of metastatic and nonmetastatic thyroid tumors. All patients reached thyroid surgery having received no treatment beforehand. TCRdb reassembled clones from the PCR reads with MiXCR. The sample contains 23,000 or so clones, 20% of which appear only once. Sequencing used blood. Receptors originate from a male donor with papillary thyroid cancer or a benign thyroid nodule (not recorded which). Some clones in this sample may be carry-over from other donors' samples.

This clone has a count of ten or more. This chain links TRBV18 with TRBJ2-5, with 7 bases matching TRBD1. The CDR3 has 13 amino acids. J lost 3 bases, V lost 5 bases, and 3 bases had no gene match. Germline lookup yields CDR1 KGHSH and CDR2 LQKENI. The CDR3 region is CASSAGTEETQYF. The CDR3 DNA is TGTGCCAGCTCAGCCGGGACAGAAGAGACCCAGTACTTC.

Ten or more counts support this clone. CDR3 DNA sequence: TGTGCCATCAGTGACCCCAGGGGGCCGGGCACTGAAGCTTTCTTT. Encoded protein: CAISDPRGPGTEAFF. The V gene is TRBV10-3, the J gene TRBJ1-1; TRBD1 matches at 8 bases. With 3 bases clipped from V and 4 bases from J, the junction kept 7 bases outside the gene matches. This CDR3 is 15 amino acids long. CDR1 ENHRY and CDR2 SYGVKD come from the germline V gene.

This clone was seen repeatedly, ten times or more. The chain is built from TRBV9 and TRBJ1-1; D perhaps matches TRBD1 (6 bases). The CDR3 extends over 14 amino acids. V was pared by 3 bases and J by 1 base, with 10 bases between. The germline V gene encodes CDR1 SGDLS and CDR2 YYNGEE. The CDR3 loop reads CASSAQGTNTEAFF. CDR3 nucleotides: TGTGCCAGCAGCGCACAGGGTACGAACACTGAAGCTTTCTTT.

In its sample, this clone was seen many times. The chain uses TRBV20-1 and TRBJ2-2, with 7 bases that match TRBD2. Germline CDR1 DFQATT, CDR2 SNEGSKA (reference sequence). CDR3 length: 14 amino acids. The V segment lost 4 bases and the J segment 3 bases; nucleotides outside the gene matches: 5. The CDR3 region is CSAKASGDTGELFF. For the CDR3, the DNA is TGCAGTGCTAAGGCTAGCGGCGACACCGGGGAGCTGTTTTTT.

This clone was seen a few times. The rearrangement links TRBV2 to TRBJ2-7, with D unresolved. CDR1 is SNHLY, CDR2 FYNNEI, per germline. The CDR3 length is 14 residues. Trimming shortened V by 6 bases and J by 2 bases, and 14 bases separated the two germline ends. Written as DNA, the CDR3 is TGTGCCAGCAGCAACGACCTGGCCACCTACGAGCAGTACTTC. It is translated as CASSNDLATYEQYF.

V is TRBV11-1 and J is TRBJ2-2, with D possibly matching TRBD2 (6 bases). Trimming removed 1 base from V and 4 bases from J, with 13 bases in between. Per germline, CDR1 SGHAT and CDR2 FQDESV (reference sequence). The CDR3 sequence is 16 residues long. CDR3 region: CASSLVLLASTGELFF. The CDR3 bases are TGTGCCAGCAGCTTAGTTTTACTAGCTTCCACCGGGGAGCTGTTTTTT.

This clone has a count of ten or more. The CDR3 region is CASRIRDRFSNQPQHF. As DNA, the CDR3 is TGTGCCAGCAGAATCCGGGACAGGTTTAGCAATCAGCCCCAGCATTTT. V usage is TRBV28 and J usage is TRBJ1-5; 8 positions match TRBD1. V shed 6 bases and J 0 bases; nucleotides not matched to a gene: 7. CDR3 length: 16 amino acids. Germline CDR1 and CDR2: MDHEN and SYDVKM.

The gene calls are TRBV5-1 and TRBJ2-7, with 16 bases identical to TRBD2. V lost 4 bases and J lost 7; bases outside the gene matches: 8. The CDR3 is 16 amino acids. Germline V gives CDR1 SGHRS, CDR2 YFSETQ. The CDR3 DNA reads TGCGCCAGCAGCACGGGGACTAGCGGGAGGGCCTCGGAGCAGTACTTC. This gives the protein CASSTGTSGRASEQYF.

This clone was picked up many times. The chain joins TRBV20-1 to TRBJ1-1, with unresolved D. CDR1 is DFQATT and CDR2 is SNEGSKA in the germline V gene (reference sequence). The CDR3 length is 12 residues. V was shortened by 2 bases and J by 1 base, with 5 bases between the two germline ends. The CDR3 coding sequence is TGCAGTGCTAGAATATCGAACACTGAAGCTTTCTTT. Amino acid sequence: CSARISNTEAFF.

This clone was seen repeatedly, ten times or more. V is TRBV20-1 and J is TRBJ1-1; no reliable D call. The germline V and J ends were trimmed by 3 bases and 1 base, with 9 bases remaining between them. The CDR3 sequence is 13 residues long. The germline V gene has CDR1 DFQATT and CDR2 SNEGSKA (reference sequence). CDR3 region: CSARDLRNTEAFF. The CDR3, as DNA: TGCAGTGCTAGGGACCTCCGGAACACTGAAGCTTTCTTT.

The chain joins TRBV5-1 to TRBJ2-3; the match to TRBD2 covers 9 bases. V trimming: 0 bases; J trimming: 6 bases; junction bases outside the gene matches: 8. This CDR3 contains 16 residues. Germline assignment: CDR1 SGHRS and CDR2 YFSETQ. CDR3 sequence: CASSLEASGAGDTQYF. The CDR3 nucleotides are TGCGCCAGCAGCTTGGAAGCTAGCGGGGCGGGGGATACGCAGTATTTT.

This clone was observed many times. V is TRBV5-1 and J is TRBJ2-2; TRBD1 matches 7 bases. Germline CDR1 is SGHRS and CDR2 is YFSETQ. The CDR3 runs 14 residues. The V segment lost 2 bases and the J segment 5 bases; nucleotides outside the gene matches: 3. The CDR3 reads CASSFSTGTGELFF. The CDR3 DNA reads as TGCGCCAGCAGCTTTTCGACAGGGACCGGGGAGCTGTTTTTT.

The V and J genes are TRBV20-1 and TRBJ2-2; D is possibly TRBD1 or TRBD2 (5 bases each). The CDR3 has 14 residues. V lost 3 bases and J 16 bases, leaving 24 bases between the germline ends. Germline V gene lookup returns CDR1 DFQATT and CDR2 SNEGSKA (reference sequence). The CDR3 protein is CSASRLLNTGDQFF. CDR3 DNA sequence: TGCAGTGCTAGTCGACTACTTAACACCGGGGACCAGTTTTTT.

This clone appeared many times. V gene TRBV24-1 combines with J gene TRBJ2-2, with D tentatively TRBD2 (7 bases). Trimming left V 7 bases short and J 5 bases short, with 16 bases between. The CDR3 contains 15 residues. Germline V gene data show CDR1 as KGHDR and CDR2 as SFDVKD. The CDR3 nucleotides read TGTGCCACCAGGGCACAGGGAGGGGAAACCGGGGAGCTGTTTTTT. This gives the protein CATRAQGGETGELFF.